The clone carrying this T cell receptor beta chain was recorded only once. Its antigen is unknown. The data were obtained in a study of graft-versus-host responses after intestinal transplantation. Study summary: Each of the recipients got a multivisceral, liver-intestinal, or isolated intestinal transplant. After anti-thymocyte globulin induction, recipients took tacrolimus and steroids for around 3 years.

Regarding the study as a whole: Recipient marrow held GvH clones, some first seen in ileum or blood.

Here immunoSEQ multiplex PCR was the method, and the copy in TCRdb shows in-frame clones only, minus some. The sample lists 85,000 to 100,000 clones, 86% occurring once. The source is a human patient who received an intestinal transplant, so some T cells may come from the graft donor. Source: PBMCs, taken 255 days after intestinal transplant.

The DNA of the CDR3 is TGTGCCAGCAGTGAAGGGGGCTGGGCGGAAGAGACCCAGTACTTC. Amino acid sequence: CASSEGGWAEETQYF. The chain has TRBV6-1 and TRBJ2-5, with D perhaps TRBD1 (5 bases). V was pared by 1 base and J by 3 bases, with 12 bases between. The CDR3 contains 15 residues. Germline lookup yields CDR1 MNHNS and CDR2 SASEGT.